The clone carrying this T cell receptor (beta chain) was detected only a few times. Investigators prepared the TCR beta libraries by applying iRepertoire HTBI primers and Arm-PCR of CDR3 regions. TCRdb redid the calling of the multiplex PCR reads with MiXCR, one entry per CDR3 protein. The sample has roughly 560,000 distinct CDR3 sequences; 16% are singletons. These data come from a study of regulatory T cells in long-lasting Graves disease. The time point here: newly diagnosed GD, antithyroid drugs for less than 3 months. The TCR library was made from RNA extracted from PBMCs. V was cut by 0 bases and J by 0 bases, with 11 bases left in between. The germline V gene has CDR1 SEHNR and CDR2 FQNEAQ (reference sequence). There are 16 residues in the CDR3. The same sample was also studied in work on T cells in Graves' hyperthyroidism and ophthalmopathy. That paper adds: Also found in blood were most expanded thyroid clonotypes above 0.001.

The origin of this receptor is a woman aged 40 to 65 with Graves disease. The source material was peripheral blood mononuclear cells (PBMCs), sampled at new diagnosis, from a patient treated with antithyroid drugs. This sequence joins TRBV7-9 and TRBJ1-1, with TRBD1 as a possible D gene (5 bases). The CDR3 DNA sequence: TGTGCCAGCAGCTTAGCGAGGACATCTATGAACACTGAAGCTTTCTTT. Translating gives CASSLARTSMNTEAFF.